This record covers a single T cell receptor beta chain. This table comes from immunoSEQ multiplex PCR, and its TCRdb copy is limited to in-frame clones, with some not included. The sample includes around 50,000 clones, more than 70% of them seen just once. The length of the CDR3 is 14 residues. This sample is part of a study of Tregs in tolerant kidney transplant recipients. V usage is TRBV21-1 and J usage is TRBJ2-2; the table's D gene call, TRBD2, was not cross checked with the DNA. TRBV21-1 is flagged as a pseudogene. The sequencing sample was made of CD4+ T cells from blood. This clonotype was sampled from a human donor in good health. The CDR3 here is CASSPCGRAGELFF. The CDR3, as DNA: TGTGCCAGCAGCCCTTGTGGGCGGGCCGGGGAGCTGTTTTTT.